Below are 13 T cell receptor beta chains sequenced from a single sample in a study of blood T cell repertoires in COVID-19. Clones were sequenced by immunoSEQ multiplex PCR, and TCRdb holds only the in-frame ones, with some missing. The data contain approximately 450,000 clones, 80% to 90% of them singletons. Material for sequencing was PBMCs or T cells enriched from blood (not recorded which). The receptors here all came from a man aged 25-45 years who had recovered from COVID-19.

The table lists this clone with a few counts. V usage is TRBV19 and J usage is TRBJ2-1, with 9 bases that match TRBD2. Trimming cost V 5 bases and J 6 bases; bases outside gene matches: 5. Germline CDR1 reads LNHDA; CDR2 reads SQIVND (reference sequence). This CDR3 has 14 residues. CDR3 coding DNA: TGTGCCAGTAGTCGGCCTAGCGGGATCAATGAGCAGTTCTTC. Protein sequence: CASSRPSGINEQFF.

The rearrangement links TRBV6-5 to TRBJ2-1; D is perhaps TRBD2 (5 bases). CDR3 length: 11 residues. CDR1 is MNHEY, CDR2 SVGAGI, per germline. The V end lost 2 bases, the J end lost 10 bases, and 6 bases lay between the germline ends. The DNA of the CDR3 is TGTGCCAGCAGTTACACGGGAGAGCAGTTCTTC. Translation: CASSYTGEQFF.

The CDR3 DNA follows: TGTGCCATCAAATCGACAGGGACAGAGACCCAGTACTTC. Protein product: CAIKSTGTETQYF. V and J are TRBV10-3 and TRBJ2-5, with 7 bases aligning to TRBD1. Trimming removed 7 bases from V and 4 bases from J; junction bases left unmatched: 6. The germline V gene encodes CDR1 ENHRY and CDR2 SYGVKD. This CDR3 region has 13 residues.

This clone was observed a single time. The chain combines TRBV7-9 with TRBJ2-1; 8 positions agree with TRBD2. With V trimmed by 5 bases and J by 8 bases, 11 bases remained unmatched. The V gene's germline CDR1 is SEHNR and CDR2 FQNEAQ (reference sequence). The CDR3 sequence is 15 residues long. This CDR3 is CASSEGTSGSYEQFF. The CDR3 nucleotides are TGTGCCAGCAGCGAAGGCACCAGCGGGAGCTATGAGCAGTTCTTC.

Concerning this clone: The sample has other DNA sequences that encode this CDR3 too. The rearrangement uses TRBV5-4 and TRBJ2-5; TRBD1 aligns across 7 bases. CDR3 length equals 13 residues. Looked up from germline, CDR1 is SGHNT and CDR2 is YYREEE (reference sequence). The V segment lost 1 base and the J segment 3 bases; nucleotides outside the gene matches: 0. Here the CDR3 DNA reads TGTGCCAGCAGCTTGACAGGGGAAGAGACCCAGTACTTC. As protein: CASSLTGEETQYF.

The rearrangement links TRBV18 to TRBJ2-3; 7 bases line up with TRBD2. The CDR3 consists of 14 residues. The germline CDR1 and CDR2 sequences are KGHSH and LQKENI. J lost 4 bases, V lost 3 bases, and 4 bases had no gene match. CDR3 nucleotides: TGTGCCAGCTCACCGAGACTAGCAGCAGATACGCAGTATTTT. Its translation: CASSPRLAADTQYF.

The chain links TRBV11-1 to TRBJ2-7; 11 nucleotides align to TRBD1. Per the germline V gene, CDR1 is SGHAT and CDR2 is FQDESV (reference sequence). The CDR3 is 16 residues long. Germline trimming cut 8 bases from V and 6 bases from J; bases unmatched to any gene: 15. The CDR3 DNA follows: TGTGCCAGCGCTGGACAGGGGGCTACCCTTTATGGCGAGCAGTACTTC. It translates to CASAGQGATLYGEQYF. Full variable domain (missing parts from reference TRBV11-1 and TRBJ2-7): EAEVAQSPRYKITEKSQAVAFWCDPISGHATLYWYRQILGQGPELLVQFQDESVVDDSQLPKDRFSAERLKGVDSTLKIQPAELGDSAMYLCASAGQGATLYGEQYFGPGTRLTVT.

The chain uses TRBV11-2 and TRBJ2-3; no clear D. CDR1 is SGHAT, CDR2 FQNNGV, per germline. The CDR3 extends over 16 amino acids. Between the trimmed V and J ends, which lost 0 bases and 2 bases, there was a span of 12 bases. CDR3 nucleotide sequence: TGTGCCAGCAGCTTAGAGTATTCAGGCCCCACAGATACGCAGTATTTT. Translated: CASSLEYSGPTDTQYF.

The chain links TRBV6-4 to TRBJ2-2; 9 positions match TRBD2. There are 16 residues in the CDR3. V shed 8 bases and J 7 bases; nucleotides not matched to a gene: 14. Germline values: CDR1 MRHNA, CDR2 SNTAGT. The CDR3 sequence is CASRQGASGNGGELFF. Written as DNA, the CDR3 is TGTGCCAGCCGGCAAGGGGCTAGCGGGAACGGCGGGGAGCTGTTTTTT.

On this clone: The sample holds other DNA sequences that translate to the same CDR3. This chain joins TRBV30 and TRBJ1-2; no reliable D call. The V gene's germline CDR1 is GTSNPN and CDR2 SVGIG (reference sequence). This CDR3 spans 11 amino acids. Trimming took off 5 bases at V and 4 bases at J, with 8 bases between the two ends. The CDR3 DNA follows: TGTGCCTGGTCTGTCAGCTATGGCTACACCTTC. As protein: CAWSVSYGYTF.

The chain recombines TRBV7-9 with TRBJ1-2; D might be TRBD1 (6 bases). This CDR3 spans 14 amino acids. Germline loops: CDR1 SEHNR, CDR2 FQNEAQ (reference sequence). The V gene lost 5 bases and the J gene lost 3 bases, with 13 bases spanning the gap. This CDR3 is CASSRVTGDYGYTF. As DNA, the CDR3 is TGTGCCAGCAGCCGCGTGACAGGAGACTATGGCTACACCTTC.

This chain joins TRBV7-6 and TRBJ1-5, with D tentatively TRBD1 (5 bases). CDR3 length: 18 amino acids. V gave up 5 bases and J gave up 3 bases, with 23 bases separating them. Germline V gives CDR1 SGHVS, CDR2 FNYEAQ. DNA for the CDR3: TGTGCCAGCAGCACCACTAGGCGGCCCGGGGGGAACAATCAGCCCCAGCATTTT. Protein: CASSTTRRPGGNNQPQHF. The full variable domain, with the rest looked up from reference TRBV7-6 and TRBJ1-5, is GAGVSQSPRYKVTKRGQDVALRCDPISGHVSLYWYRQALGQGPEFLTYFNYEAQQDKSGLPNDRFSAERPEGSISTLTIQRTEQRDSAMYRCASSTTRRPGGNNQPQHFGDGTRLSIL.

The DNA for the CDR3 is TGTGCCAGCCTTGCGGGGGAGGGTAATGGCTACACCTTC. Translated: CASLAGEGNGYTF. The genes are TRBV2 and TRBJ1-2; a possible D gene is TRBD1 (5 bases). The CDR3 totals 13 residues. Germline V CDR1 and CDR2: SNHLY, FYNNEI. The V end lost 8 bases, the J end lost 6 bases, and 16 bases lay between the germline ends.